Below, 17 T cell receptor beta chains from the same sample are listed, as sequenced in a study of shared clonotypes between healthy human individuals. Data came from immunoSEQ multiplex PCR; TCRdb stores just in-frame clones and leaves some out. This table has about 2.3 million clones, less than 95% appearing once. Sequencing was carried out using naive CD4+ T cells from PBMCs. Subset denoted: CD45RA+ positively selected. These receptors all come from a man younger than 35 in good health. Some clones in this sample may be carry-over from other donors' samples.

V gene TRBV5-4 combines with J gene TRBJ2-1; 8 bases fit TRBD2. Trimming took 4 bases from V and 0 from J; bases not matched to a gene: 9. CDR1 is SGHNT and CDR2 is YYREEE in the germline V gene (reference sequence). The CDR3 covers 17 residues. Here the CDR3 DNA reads TGTGCCAGCAGCCCGGGAGGGGCCCGAAGCTCCTACAATGAGCAGTTCTTC. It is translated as CASSPGGARSSYNEQFF. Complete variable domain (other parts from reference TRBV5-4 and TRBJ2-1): ETGVTQSPTHLIKTRGQQVTLRCSSQSGHNTVSWYQQALGQGPQFIFQYYREEENGRGNFPPRFSGLQFPNYSSELNVNALELDDSALYLCASSPGGARSSYNEQFFGPGTRLTVL.

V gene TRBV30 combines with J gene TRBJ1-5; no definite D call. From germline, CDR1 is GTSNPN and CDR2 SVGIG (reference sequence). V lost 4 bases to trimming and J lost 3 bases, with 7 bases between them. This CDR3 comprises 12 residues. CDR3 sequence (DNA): TGTGCCTGGAAAGGTCCCAATCAGCCCCAGCATTTT. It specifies CAWKGPNQPQHF.

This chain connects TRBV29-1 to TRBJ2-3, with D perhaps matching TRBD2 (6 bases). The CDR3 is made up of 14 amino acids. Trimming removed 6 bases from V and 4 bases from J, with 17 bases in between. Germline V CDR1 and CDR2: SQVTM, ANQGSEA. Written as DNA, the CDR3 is TGCAGCGTGTTATGGAGGGAGTGGGCAGATACGCAGTATTTT. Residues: CSVLWREWADTQYF.

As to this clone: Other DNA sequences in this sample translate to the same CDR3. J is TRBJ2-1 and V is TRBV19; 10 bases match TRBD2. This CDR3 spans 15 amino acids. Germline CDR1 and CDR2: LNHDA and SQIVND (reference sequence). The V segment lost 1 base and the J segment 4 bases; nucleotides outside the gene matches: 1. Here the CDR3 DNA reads TGTGCCAGTAGTATAGGTAGCGGGGGGTACAATGAGCAGTTCTTC. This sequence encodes CASSIGSGGYNEQFF.

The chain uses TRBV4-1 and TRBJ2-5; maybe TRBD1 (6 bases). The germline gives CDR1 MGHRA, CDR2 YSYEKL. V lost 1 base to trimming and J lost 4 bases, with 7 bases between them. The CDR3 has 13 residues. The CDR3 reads CASSQGQVETQYF. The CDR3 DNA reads TGCGCCAGCAGCCAAGGACAGGTAGAGACCCAGTACTTC.

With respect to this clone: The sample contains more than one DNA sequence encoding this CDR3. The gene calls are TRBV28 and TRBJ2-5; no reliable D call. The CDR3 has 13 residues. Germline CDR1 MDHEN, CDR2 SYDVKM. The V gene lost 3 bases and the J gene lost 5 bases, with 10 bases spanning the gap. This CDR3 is CASSFPSRETQYF. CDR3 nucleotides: TGTGCCAGCAGTTTCCCAAGTCGGGAGACCCAGTACTTC. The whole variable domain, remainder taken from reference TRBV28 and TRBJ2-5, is DVKVTQSSRYLVKRTGEKVFLECVQDMDHENMFWYRQDPGLGLRLIYFSYDVKMKEKGDIPEGYSVSREKKERFSLILESASTNQTSMYLCASSFPSRETQYFGPGTRLLVL.

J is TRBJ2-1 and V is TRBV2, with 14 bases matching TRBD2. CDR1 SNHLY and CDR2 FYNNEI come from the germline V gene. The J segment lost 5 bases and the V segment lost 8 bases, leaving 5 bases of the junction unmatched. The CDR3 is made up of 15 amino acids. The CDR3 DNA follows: TGTGCCAGCCGGGCGGGACTAGCGGGAGACAATGAGCAGTTCTTC. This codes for CASRAGLAGDNEQFF.

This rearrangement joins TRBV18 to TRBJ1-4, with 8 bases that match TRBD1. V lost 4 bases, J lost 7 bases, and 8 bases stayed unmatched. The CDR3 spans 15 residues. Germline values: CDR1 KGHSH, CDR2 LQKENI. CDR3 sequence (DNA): TGTGCCAGCTCACAGGACAGGGAATATGGTGAAAAACTGTTTTTT. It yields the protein CASSQDREYGEKLFF. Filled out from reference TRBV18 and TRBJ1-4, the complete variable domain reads NAGVMQNPRHLVRRRGQEARLRCSPMKGHSHVYWYRQLPEEGLKFMVYLQKENIIDESGMPKERFSAEFPKEGPSILRIQQVVRGDSAAYFCASSQDREYGEKLFFGSGTQLSVL.

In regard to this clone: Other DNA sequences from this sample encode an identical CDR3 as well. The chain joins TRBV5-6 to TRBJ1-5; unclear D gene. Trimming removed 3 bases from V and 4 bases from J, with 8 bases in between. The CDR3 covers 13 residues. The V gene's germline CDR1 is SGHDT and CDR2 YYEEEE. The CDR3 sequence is CASSSGINQPQHF. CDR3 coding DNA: TGTGCCAGCAGCTCCGGGATTAATCAGCCCCAGCATTTT. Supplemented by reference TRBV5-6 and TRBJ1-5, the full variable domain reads DAGVTQSPTHLIKTRGQQVTLRCSPKSGHDTVSWYQQALGQGPQFIFQYYEEEERQRGNFPDRFSGHQFPNYSSELNVNALLLGDSALYLCASSSGINQPQHFGDGTRLSIL.

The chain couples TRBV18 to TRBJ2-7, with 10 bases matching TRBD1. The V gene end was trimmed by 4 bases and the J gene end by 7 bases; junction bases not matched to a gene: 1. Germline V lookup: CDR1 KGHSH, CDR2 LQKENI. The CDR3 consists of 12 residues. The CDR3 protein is CASSQGQGEQYF. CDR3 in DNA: TGTGCCAGCTCACAGGGACAGGGGGAGCAGTACTTC.

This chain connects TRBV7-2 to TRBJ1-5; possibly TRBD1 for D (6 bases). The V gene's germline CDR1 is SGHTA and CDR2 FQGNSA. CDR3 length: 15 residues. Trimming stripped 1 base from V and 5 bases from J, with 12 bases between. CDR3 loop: CASSLDPGGHQPQHF. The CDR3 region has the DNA TGTGCCAGCAGCTTAGACCCCGGGGGCCATCAGCCCCAGCATTTT.

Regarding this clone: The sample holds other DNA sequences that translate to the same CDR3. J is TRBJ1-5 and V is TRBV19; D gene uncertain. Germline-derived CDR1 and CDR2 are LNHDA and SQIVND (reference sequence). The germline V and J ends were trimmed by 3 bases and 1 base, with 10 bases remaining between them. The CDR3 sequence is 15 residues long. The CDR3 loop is CASSIRGTSNQPQHF. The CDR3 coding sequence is TGTGCCAGTAGTATCCGGGGTACCAGCAATCAGCCCCAGCATTTT.

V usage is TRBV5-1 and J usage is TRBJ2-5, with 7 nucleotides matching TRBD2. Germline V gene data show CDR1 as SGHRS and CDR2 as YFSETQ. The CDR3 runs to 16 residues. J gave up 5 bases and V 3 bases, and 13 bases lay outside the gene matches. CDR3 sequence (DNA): TGCGCCAGCAGCTGGGCGTTGGCTAGCGGACGGGAGACCCAGTACTTC. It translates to CASSWALASGRETQYF.

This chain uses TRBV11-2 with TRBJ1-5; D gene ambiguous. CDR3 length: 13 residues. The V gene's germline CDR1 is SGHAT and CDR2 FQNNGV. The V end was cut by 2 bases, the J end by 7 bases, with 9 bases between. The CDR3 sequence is CASSLHQEQPQHF. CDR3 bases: TGTGCCAGCAGCTTACACCAGGAGCAGCCCCAGCATTTT.

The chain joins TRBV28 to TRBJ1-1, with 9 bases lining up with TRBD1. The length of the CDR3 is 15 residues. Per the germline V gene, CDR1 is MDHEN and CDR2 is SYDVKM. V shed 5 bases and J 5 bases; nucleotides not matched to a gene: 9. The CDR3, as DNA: TGTGCCAGCAGTCCACCGGGACAGGGTTGGACTGAAGCTTTCTTT. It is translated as CASSPPGQGWTEAFF.

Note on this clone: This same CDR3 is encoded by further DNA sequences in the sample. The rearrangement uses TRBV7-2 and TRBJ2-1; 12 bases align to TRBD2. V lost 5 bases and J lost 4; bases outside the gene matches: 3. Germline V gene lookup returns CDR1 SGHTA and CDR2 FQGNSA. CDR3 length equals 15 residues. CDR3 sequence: CASSRTSGGYNEQFF. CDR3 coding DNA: TGTGCCAGCAGCCGCACTAGCGGGGGGTACAATGAGCAGTTCTTC.

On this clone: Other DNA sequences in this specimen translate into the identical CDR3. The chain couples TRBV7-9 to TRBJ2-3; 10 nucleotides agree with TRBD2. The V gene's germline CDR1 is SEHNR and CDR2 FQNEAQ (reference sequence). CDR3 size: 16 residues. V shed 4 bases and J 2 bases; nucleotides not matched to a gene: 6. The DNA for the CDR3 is TGTGCCAGCAGCTCACCGACTAGCGGGTCCACAGATACGCAGTATTTT. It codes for CASSSPTSGSTDTQYF.